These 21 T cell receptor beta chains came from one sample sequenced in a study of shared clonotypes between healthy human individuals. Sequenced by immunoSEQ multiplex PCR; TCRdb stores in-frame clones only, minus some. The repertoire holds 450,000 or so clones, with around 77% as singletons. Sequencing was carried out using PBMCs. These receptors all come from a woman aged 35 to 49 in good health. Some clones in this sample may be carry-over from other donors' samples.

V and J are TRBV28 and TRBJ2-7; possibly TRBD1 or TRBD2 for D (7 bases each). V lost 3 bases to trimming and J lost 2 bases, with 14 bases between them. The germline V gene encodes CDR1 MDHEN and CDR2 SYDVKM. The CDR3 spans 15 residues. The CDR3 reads CASSLQGGITYEQYF. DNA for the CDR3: TGTGCCAGCAGTTTGCAGGGGGGGATAACCTACGAGCAGTACTTC.

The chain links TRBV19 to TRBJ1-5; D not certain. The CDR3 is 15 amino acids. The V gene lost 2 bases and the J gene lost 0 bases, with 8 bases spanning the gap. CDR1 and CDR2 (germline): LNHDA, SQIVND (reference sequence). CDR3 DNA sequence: TGTGCCAGTAGTATAAAAAGGGATAGCAATCAGCCCCAGCATTTT. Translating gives CASSIKRDSNQPQHF.

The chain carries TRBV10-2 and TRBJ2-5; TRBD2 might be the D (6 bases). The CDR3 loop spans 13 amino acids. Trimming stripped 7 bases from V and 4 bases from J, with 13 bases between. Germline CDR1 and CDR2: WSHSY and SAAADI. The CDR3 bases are TGCGCCAGCACAGGTGGTAGCGGAGAGACCCAGTACTTC. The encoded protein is CASTGGSGETQYF.

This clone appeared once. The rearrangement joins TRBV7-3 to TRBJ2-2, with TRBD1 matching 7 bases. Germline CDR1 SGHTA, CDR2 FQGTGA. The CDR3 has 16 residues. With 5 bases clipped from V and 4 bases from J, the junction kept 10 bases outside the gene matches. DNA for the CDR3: TGTGCCAGCAGCCCCATGGACAGGAGATTCACCGGGGAGCTGTTTTTT. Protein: CASSPMDRRFTGELFF.

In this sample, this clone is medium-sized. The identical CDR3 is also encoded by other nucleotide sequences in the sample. In DNA, the CDR3 is TGTGCCAGCAGACTAGGGATCCTAAACATTCAGTACTTC. Encoded protein: CASRLGILNIQYF. The chain employs TRBV28 and TRBJ2-4, with a tentative D call TRBD2 (5 bases). The germline gives CDR1 MDHEN, CDR2 SYDVKM. Trimming cost V 6 bases and J 6 bases, with 12 bases left between them. The CDR3 has 13 residues.

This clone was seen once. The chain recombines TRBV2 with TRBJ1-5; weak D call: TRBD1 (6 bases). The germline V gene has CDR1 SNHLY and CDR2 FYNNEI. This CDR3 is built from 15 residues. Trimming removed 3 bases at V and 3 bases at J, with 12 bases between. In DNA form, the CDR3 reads TGTGCCAGCAGTGAGACTAGACAGGACAATCAGCCCCAGCATTTT. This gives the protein CASSETRQDNQPQHF.

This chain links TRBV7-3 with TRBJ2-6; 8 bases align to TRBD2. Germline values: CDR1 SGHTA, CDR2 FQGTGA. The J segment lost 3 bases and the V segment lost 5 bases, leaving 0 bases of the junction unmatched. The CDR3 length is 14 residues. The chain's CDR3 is CASSTSGGANVLTF. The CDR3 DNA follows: TGTGCCAGCAGCACTAGCGGTGGGGCCAACGTCCTGACTTTC. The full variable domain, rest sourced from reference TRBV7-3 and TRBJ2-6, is GAGVSQTPSNKVTEKGKYVELRCDPISGHTALYWYRQSLGQGPEFLIYFQGTGAADDSGLPNDRFFAVRPEGSVSTLKIQRTERGDSAVYLCASSTSGGANVLTFGAGSRLTVL.

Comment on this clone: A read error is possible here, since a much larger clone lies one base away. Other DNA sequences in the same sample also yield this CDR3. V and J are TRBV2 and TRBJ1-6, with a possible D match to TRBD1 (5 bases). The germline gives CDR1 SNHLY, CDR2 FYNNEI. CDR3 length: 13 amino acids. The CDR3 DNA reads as TGCGCCAGCAACAGGCGCGATAATTCACCCCTCCACTTT. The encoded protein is CASNRRDNSPLHF.

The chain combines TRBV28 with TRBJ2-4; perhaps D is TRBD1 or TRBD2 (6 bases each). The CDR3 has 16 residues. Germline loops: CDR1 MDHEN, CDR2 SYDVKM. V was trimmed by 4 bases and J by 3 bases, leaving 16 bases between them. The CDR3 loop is CASSSHLRGDKNIQYF. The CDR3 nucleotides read TGTGCCAGCAGTTCCCACCTTAGGGGGGACAAAAACATTCAGTACTTC.

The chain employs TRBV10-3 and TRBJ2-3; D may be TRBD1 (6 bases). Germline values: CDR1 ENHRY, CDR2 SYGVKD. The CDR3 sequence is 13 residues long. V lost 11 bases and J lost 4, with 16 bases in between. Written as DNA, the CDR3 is TGTGCCGCCGGGCCAGGGGTACCAGATACGCAGTATTTT. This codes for CAAGPGVPDTQYF.

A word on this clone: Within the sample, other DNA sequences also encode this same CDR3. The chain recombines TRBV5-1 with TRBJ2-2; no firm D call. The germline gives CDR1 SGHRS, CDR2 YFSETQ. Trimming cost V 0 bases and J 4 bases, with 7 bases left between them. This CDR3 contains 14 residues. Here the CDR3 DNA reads TGCGCCAGCAGCTTGGGGACCAGCACCGGGGAGCTGTTTTTT. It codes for CASSLGTSTGELFF. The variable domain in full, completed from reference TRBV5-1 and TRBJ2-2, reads KAGVTQTPRYLIKTRGQQVTLSCSPISGHRSVSWYQQTPGQGLQFLFEYFSETQRNKGNFPGRFSGRQFSNSRSEMNVSTLELGDSALYLCASSLGTSTGELFFGEGSRLTVL.

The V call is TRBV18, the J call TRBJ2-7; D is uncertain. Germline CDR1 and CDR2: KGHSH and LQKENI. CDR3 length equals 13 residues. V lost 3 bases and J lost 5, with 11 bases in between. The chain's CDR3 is CASSPTYLDEQYF. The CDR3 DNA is TGTGCCAGCTCACCTACGTACTTGGACGAGCAGTACTTC.

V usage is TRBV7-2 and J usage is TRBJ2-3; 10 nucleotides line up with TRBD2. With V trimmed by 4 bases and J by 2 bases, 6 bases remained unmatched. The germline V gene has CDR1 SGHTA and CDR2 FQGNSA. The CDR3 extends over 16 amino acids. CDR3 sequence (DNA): TGTGCCAGCAGCTCAAGGACTAGCGGCCCCACAGATACGCAGTATTTT. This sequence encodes CASSSRTSGPTDTQYF.

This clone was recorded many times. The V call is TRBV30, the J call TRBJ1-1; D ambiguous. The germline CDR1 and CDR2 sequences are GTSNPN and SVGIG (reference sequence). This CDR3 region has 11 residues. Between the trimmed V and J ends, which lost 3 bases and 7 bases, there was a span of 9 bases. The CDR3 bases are TGTGCCTGGAGCCGGGGAAATGAAGCTTTCTTT. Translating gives CAWSRGNEAFF.

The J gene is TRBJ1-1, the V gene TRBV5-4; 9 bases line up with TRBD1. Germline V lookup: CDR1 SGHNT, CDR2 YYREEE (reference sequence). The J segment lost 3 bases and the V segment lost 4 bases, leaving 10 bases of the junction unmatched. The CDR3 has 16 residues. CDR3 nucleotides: TGTGCCAGCAGCCCCGGACAGGGGAGAGGGTACACTGAAGCTTTCTTT. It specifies CASSPGQGRGYTEAFF. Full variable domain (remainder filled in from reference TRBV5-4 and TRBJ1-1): ETGVTQSPTHLIKTRGQQVTLRCSSQSGHNTVSWYQQALGQGPQFIFQYYREEENGRGNFPPRFSGLQFPNYSSELNVNALELDDSALYLCASSPGQGRGYTEAFFGQGTRLTVV.

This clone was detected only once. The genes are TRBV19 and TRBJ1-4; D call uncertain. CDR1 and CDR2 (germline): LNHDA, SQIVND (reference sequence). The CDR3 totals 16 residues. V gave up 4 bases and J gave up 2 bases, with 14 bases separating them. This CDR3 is CASSTALTRTNEKLFF. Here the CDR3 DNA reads TGTGCCAGTAGTACCGCTTTGACCAGGACTAATGAAAAACTGTTTTTT.

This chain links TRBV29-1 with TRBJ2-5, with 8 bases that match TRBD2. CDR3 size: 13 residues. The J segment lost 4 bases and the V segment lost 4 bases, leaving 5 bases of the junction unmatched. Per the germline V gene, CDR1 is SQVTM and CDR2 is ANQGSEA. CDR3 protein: CSVVTGGAETQYF. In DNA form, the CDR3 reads TGCAGCGTTGTTACCGGGGGGGCAGAGACCCAGTACTTC. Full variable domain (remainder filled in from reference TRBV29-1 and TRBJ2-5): SAVISQKPSRDICQRGTSLTIQCQVDSQVTMMFWYRQQPGQSLTLIATANQGSEATYESGFVIDKFPISRPNLTFSTLTVSNMSPEDSSIYLCSVVTGGAETQYFGPGTRLLVL.

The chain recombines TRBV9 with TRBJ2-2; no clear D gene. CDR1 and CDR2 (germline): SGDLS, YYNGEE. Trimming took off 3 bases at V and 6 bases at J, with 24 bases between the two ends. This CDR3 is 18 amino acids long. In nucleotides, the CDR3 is TGTGCCAGCAGCGAGAGGATGGACCCTCAACTCAATCCCGGGGAGCTGTTTTTT. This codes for CASSERMDPQLNPGELFF.

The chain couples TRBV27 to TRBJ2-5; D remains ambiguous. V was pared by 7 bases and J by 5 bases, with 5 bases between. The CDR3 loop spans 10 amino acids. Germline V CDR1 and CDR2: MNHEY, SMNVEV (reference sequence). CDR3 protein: CASNGETQYF. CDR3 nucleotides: TGTGCCAGCAATGGGGAGACCCAGTACTTC.

The chain's CDR3 is CASSFRTGGLLSYNEQFF. DNA of the CDR3: TGTGCCAGCAGCTTCCGGACAGGGGGCCTTTTGTCCTACAATGAGCAGTTCTTC. The V and J genes are TRBV5-6 and TRBJ2-1; 11 bases align to TRBD1. The V segment lost 2 bases and the J segment 1 base; nucleotides outside the gene matches: 8. Looked up from germline, CDR1 is SGHDT and CDR2 is YYEEEE. This CDR3 contains 18 residues.

DNA of the CDR3: TGTGCCAGTAGTCTAAACCGGGACCACACCGGGGAGCTGTTTTTT. It translates to CASSLNRDHTGELFF. The rearrangement uses TRBV19 and TRBJ2-2; D possibly matches TRBD1 or TRBD2 (5 bases each). Trimming removed 5 bases at V and 3 bases at J, with 13 bases between. Per the germline V gene, CDR1 is LNHDA and CDR2 is SQIVND (reference sequence). The CDR3 is 15 residues long.